These 32 T cell receptor beta chains originate from one sample sequenced in a study of TIL therapy for anti-PD-1-resistant metastatic lung cancer. This was the immunoSEQ v3 assay. Here immunoSEQ multiplex PCR was the method, and the copy in TCRdb shows in-frame clones only, minus some. The sample has 50,000 to 70,000 clones; 80% to 90% are singletons. Time point indicated: pre-treatment sample, taken before nivolumab and TIL therapy. The source material was blood, sampled at baseline. The receptor set was obtained from a person aged 25-80 years with non-small cell lung cancer.

The chain links TRBV9 to TRBJ2-1; D remains unclear. Germline CDR1 and CDR2: SGDLS and YYNGEE. This CDR3 has 14 amino acids. Trimming stripped 5 bases from V and 6 bases from J, with 15 bases between. CDR3 amino acids: CASSRRQTVNEQFF. The CDR3 nucleotides read TGTGCCAGCAGTCGTCGGCAAACAGTCAATGAGCAGTTCTTC.

This chain links TRBV28 with TRBJ2-7; TRBD1 or TRBD2 may be the D gene (5 bases each). Germline loops: CDR1 MDHEN, CDR2 SYDVKM. V lost 9 bases, J lost 3 bases, and 15 bases lay in between. This CDR3 is built from 13 residues. CDR3 sequence reads: CASTGTNYYEQYF. CDR3 bases: TGTGCCAGTACCGGGACGAATTACTACGAGCAGTACTTC.

The V and J genes are TRBV5-4 and TRBJ2-3; D uncertain. This CDR3 spans 13 amino acids. Per the germline V gene, CDR1 is SGHNT and CDR2 is YYREEE (reference sequence). Trimming shortened V by 1 base and J by 0 bases, and 3 bases separated the two germline ends. The CDR3 DNA reads as TGTGCCAGCAGCTTGATAAGCACAGATACGCAGTATTTT. Translation gives CASSLISTDTQYF.

The CDR3, as DNA: TGCGCCAGCAGCTTCGGCGGGGCAGCCCCCTACCCTCAAGAGACCCAGTACTTC. Amino acids: CASSFGGAAPYPQETQYF. The rearrangement joins TRBV5-1 to TRBJ2-5; a weak D match, TRBD2 (6 bases). The germline V and J ends were trimmed by 2 bases and 2 bases, with 22 bases remaining between them. The CDR3 covers 18 residues. Germline V gene data show CDR1 as SGHRS and CDR2 as YFSETQ.

This clone has more than one count but fewer than ten. The chain combines TRBV4-1 with TRBJ1-2; no firm D call. Per germline, CDR1 MGHRA and CDR2 YSYEKL. V lost 0 bases and J lost 7, with 12 bases in between. The CDR3 length is 14 residues. DNA of the CDR3: TGCGCCAGCAGCCAAGAGCAAGACGCTAGTGGCTACACCTTC. This sequence encodes CASSQEQDASGYTF.

The V gene is TRBV15, the J gene TRBJ1-1; 9 nucleotides line up with TRBD1. Trimming at V came to 4 bases and at J to 7 bases, leaving 10 bases not matched to a gene. Germline V gives CDR1 LNHNV, CDR2 YYDKDF (reference sequence). This CDR3 is 15 amino acids long. Here the CDR3 DNA reads TGTGCCACCAGCATACCTCGGGACAGGGCGGTTGAAGCTTTCTTT. Its protein is CATSIPRDRAVEAFF.

The chain combines TRBV5-1 with TRBJ2-5; 7 nucleotides line up with TRBD2. V lost 3 bases and J lost 5; bases outside the gene matches: 4. The CDR3 is 13 amino acids. The germline V gene has CDR1 SGHRS and CDR2 YFSETQ. The CDR3 nucleotides read TGCGCCAGCAGCTCAAGCGGGACGGAGACCCAGTACTTC. Translated, it gives CASSSSGTETQYF.

The chain carries TRBV7-2 and TRBJ2-1; unclear D gene. V was shortened by 2 bases and J by 0 bases, with 5 bases between the two germline ends. This CDR3 has 14 residues. From germline, CDR1 is SGHTA and CDR2 FQGNSA. The DNA for the CDR3 is TGTGCCAGCAGCTTAAATCCCTCCTACAATGAGCAGTTCTTC. Translation: CASSLNPSYNEQFF.

V usage is TRBV7-9 and J usage is TRBJ2-3; TRBD1 is a possible D gene (5 bases). The CDR3 is 16 amino acids. Trimming shortened V by 5 bases and J by 0 bases, and 15 bases separated the two germline ends. Per germline, CDR1 SEHNR and CDR2 FQNEAQ (reference sequence). The CDR3 region is CASSPRQQTSTDTQYF. The CDR3 DNA reads as TGTGCCAGCAGCCCCCGACAGCAAACTAGCACAGATACGCAGTATTTT.

V usage is TRBV6-5 and J usage is TRBJ1-1; 12 bases map to TRBD1. Trimming at V came to 3 bases and at J to 3 bases, leaving 5 bases not matched to a gene. The CDR3 totals 16 residues. Germline CDR1 is MNHEY and CDR2 is SVGAGI. The CDR3 loop reads CASSYTGQGADTEAFF. The CDR3 DNA follows: TGTGCCAGCAGTTATACGGGACAGGGGGCGGACACTGAAGCTTTCTTT.

The V gene is TRBV18, the J gene TRBJ2-5, with TRBD1 identical over 7 bases. This CDR3 is built from 14 residues. The germline gives CDR1 KGHSH, CDR2 LQKENI. Trimming at V came to 3 bases and at J to 2 bases, leaving 3 bases not matched to a gene. In DNA, the CDR3 is TGTGCCAGCTCACCCGGGACAGCTCAAGAGACCCAGTACTTC. Protein: CASSPGTAQETQYF.

The chain joins TRBV4-1 to TRBJ2-3; possibly TRBD1 or TRBD2 for D (6 bases each). V gave up 0 bases and J gave up 0 bases, with 13 bases separating them. This CDR3 has 17 residues. Looked up from germline, CDR1 is MGHRA and CDR2 is YSYEKL. CDR3 amino acids: CASSQDLRGRSTDTQYF. The CDR3 nucleotides are TGCGCCAGCAGCCAAGACCTCCGGGGGCGTAGCACAGATACGCAGTATTTT.

The rearrangement uses TRBV19 and TRBJ1-2; the match to TRBD1 covers 8 bases. The V and J ends lost 5 bases and 4 bases, in that order; junction bases with no gene match: 6. The CDR3 runs 14 residues. Germline V gene data show CDR1 as LNHDA and CDR2 as SQIVND (reference sequence). The CDR3 coding sequence is TGTGCCAGTAGTTCCCGACAGGGGCTCTATGGCTACACCTTC. This codes for CASSSRQGLYGYTF.

V and J are TRBV21-1 and TRBJ1-5; no DNA check was done on the table's D call, TRBD1. TRBV21-1 has pseudogene status. The CDR3 sequence is 17 residues long. CDR3 sequence (DNA): TGTGCCAGCAGCCCCGGGACAGGGGGAATGAACAATCAGCCCCAGCATTTT. Translated, it gives CASSPGTGGMNNQPQHF.

The chain joins TRBV19 to TRBJ2-6, with D possibly being TRBD1 (6 bases). The ends were cut back, 3 bases at V and 0 bases at J, with 15 bases in the middle. The germline CDR1 and CDR2 sequences are LNHDA and SQIVND (reference sequence). The CDR3 covers 18 residues. This CDR3 reads CASSMRPGTYSGANVLTF. For the CDR3, the DNA is TGTGCCAGTAGTATGCGTCCCGGGACATACTCTGGGGCCAACGTCCTGACTTTC.

V gene TRBV27 combines with J gene TRBJ2-5; D might be TRBD2 (5 bases). The CDR3 extends over 14 amino acids. V dropped 2 bases and J dropped 5 bases, with 12 bases sitting between them. Germline V gene lookup returns CDR1 MNHEY and CDR2 SMNVEV (reference sequence). CDR3 DNA sequence: TGTGCCAGCAGTTTAATCGGCGGCGGGGAGACCCAGTACTTC. It encodes CASSLIGGGETQYF.

The chain joins TRBV24-1 to TRBJ2-1, with 7 bases that match TRBD1. V lost 1 base and J lost 1; bases outside the gene matches: 0. Germline assignment: CDR1 KGHDR and CDR2 SFDVKD. There are 15 residues in the CDR3. CDR3 sequence (DNA): TGTGCCACCAGTGATTTACAGGGGTCCTACAATGAGCAGTTCTTC. Translated, it gives CATSDLQGSYNEQFF.

The chain uses TRBV7-3 and TRBJ1-3; D gene unclear. Trimming removed 5 bases from V and 0 bases from J, with 8 bases in between. CDR1 and CDR2 from the germline V gene are SGHTA and FQGTGA. The CDR3 spans 14 residues. The chain's CDR3 is CASSLGPSGNTIYF. In nucleotides, the CDR3 is TGTGCCAGCAGCCTGGGCCCCTCTGGAAACACCATATATTTT.

This chain uses TRBV4-3 with TRBJ2-7; D is unresolved. This CDR3 has 13 amino acids. Trimming stripped 0 bases from V and 7 bases from J, with 10 bases between. Germline V gives CDR1 LGHNA, CDR2 YSLEER. CDR3 sequence: CASSQDLQLEQYF. CDR3 in DNA: TGCGCCAGCAGCCAAGATCTCCAACTGGAGCAGTACTTC.

The chain joins TRBV2 to TRBJ2-7, with a tentative D call TRBD1 (6 bases). CDR1 and CDR2 (germline): SNHLY, FYNNEI. The CDR3 has 13 residues. V gave up 5 bases and J gave up 3 bases, with 11 bases separating them. CDR3 nucleotides: TGTGCCAGCAGTAGGACAGAGATCTACGAGCAGTACTTC. The encoded protein is CASSRTEIYEQYF.

Here the CDR3 DNA reads TGTGCCAGCAGCTCCCGACTTGGGAGCGCAGATACGCAGTATTTT. Its translation: CASSSRLGSADTQYF. This rearrangement joins TRBV7-9 to TRBJ2-3, with a possible D match to TRBD2 (5 bases). The CDR3 contains 15 residues. The germline V gene has CDR1 SEHNR and CDR2 FQNEAQ (reference sequence). Trimming left V 4 bases short and J 4 bases short, with 15 bases between.

This clone appeared once. Compared with germline, one end of the junction differs, possibly owing to a read error. This chain connects TRBV11-1 to TRBJ2-5; perhaps D is TRBD1 or TRBD2 (6 bases each). There are 15 residues in the CDR3. Germline CDR1 and CDR2: SGHAT and FQDESV (reference sequence). This chain's CDR3 is CAGSFQDYRAETQYF. CDR3 nucleotide sequence: TGTGCCGGCAGCTTCCAGGACTACAGGGCAGAGACCCAGTACTTC.

The chain combines TRBV19 with TRBJ2-7; TRBD1 agrees at 12 bases. CDR3 length: 13 amino acids. V shed 9 bases, J shed 5 bases, and the junction held 5 bases outside the gene matches. The germline V gene encodes CDR1 LNHDA and CDR2 SQIVND (reference sequence). The CDR3 reads CASTGQGAHEQYF. Here the CDR3 DNA reads TGTGCCAGCACGGGACAGGGGGCCCACGAGCAGTACTTC.

The chain joins TRBV6-1 to TRBJ1-1, with D tentatively TRBD1 (6 bases). The CDR3 is 14 residues long. Germline CDR1 reads MNHNS; CDR2 reads SASEGT. Between the trimmed V and J ends, which lost 2 bases and 11 bases, there was a span of 18 bases. The CDR3 loop reads CASSEYRGAQEAFF. Here the CDR3 DNA reads TGTGCCAGCAGTGAATACCGGGGGGCGCAGGAGGCTTTCTTT.

The CDR3 here is CASSQRGSPLHF. The CDR3 DNA sequence: TGTGCCAGCAGCCAACGGGGATCACCCCTCCACTTT. The rearrangement joins TRBV3-1 (or the pseudogene TRBV3-2) to TRBJ1-6, with D uncertain. V lost 2 bases and J 10 bases, leaving 6 bases between the germline ends. From germline, CDR1 is LGHDT and CDR2 YNNKEL (reference sequence). CDR3 size: 12 residues.

This chain connects TRBV3-1 (or the pseudogene TRBV3-2) to TRBJ2-7; D may be TRBD1 (6 bases). The V and J ends lost 2 bases and 4 bases respectively, with 15 bases between them. The CDR3 runs to 15 residues. Germline loops: CDR1 LGHDT, CDR2 YNNKEL (reference sequence). The CDR3: CASSQSLDRLYEQYF. CDR3 sequence (DNA): TGTGCCAGCAGCCAATCGCTTGACAGGTTGTACGAGCAGTACTTC.

This rearrangement joins TRBV19 to TRBJ2-7; the D is unclear. Germline assignment: CDR1 LNHDA and CDR2 SQIVND (reference sequence). V was clipped by 5 bases and J by 0 bases, with 14 bases between them. This CDR3 has 15 amino acids. The CDR3 here is CASSARDFFSYEQYF. The CDR3 coding sequence is TGTGCCAGTAGTGCTCGAGACTTTTTCTCCTACGAGCAGTACTTC. The full variable domain, completed using reference TRBV19 and TRBJ2-7, is DGGITQSPKYLFRKEGQNVTLSCEQNLNHDAMYWYRQDPGQGLRLIYYSQIVNDFQKGDIAEGYSVSREKKESFPLTVTSAQKNPTAFYLCASSARDFFSYEQYFGPGTRLTVT.

The chain joins TRBV21-1 to TRBJ2-1; whether TRBD2, the table's D call, matches the DNA was not checked. TRBV21-1 is a pseudogene. The CDR3 consists of 12 residues. The CDR3 reads CASSKDCGSQFF. The CDR3 bases are TGTGCCAGCAGCAAAGATTGCGGGAGTCAGTTCTTC.

The chain couples TRBV20-1 to TRBJ2-1, with 9 bases lining up with TRBD2. CDR1 is DFQATT and CDR2 is SNEGSKA in the germline V gene (reference sequence). Trimming cost V 3 bases and J 9 bases; bases outside gene matches: 9. This CDR3 comprises 14 residues. The CDR3 region has the DNA TGCAGTGCTAGTCGGTTAGCGGGAGTTTCTGAGCAGTTCTTC. The encoded protein is CSASRLAGVSEQFF.

This clone was detected only a few times. J is TRBJ1-2 and V is TRBV19; a weak D match, TRBD1 (6 bases). The germline V gene encodes CDR1 LNHDA and CDR2 SQIVND (reference sequence). The CDR3 totals 12 residues. The V and J ends lost 7 bases and 4 bases respectively, with 10 bases between them. In DNA, the CDR3 is TGTGCCAGTACCCGGGACACCTATGGCTACACCTTC. It is translated as CASTRDTYGYTF.

The chain employs TRBV18 and TRBJ1-6; TRBD1 matches at 12 bases. Germline V gene sequence: CDR1 KGHSH, CDR2 LQKENI. CDR3 length equals 16 residues. Trimming cost V 5 bases and J 13 bases; bases outside gene matches: 12. The CDR3 DNA is TGTGCCAGCTCAGAAAGGATGGGGACAGGGGGCGTCCCCCTCCACTTT. Translating it yields CASSERMGTGGVPLHF.

The chain carries TRBV7-6 and TRBJ2-1; 7 positions match TRBD2. The CDR3 consists of 16 residues. Germline lookup yields CDR1 SGHVS and CDR2 FNYEAQ. The trim removed 5 bases at V and 0 bases at J, leaving 7 bases unmatched. The CDR3 sequence: CASSDRAGSSYNEQFF. CDR3 DNA sequence: TGTGCCAGCAGCGATAGAGCGGGGAGCTCCTACAATGAGCAGTTCTTC. Complete variable domain (other parts from reference TRBV7-6 and TRBJ2-1): GAGVSQSPRYKVTKRGQDVALRCDPISGHVSLYWYRQALGQGPEFLTYFNYEAQQDKSGLPNDRFSAERPEGSISTLTIQRTEQRDSAMYRCASSDRAGSSYNEQFFGPGTRLTVL.